These 16 T cell receptor beta chains originate from one sample sequenced in a study of T cell repertoires in cytomegalovirus infection. TCRdb fed the reads into MiXCR, producing one record per CDR3 protein. The data show 200,000 to 300,000 distinct CDR3 sequences, 6% to 8% seen once. What was sequenced was PBMCs. Receptors originate from a human donor in good health (CMV status not recorded). Some clones in this sample may be carry-over from other donors' samples.

The table lists this clonotype with many counts. The chain uses TRBV5-1 and TRBJ1-4; 10 bases align to TRBD1. Per germline, CDR1 SGHRS and CDR2 YFSETQ. The CDR3 totals 15 residues. V was pared by 0 bases and J by 10 bases, with 6 bases of the junction left unmatched. CDR3 amino acids: CASSLEMTGGRKLFF. In DNA form, the CDR3 reads TGCGCCAGCAGCTTGGAGATGACAGGGGGCAGAAAACTGTTTTTT.

This clonotype has ten or more counts. The J gene is TRBJ2-5, the V gene TRBV12-5, with D perhaps matching TRBD2 (6 bases). V gave up 9 bases and J gave up 2 bases, with 10 bases separating them. Germline CDR1 is LGHNT and CDR2 is FRNRAP. The CDR3 totals 12 residues. CDR3: CASAGPQETQYF. In DNA, the CDR3 is TGTGCTAGCGCGGGACCGCAAGAGACCCAGTACTTC.

This clonotype was detected a few times. The rearrangement joins TRBV20-1 to TRBJ2-1; TRBD2 aligns across 12 bases. Germline V lookup: CDR1 DFQATT, CDR2 SNEGSKA (reference sequence). The ends lost 2 bases at V and 3 bases at J; junction bases unmatched: 2. The CDR3 extends over 15 amino acids. CDR3: CSARRTSGVYNEQFF. The CDR3 nucleotides read TGCAGTGCTAGAAGGACTAGCGGGGTCTACAATGAGCAGTTCTTC.

Many counts were recorded for this clonotype. This sequence joins TRBV7-9 and TRBJ1-2; D gene unclear. V was cut by 5 bases and J by 6 bases, with 7 bases left in between. The germline gives CDR1 SEHNR, CDR2 FQNEAQ (reference sequence). CDR3 length: 11 residues. CDR3 residues: CASSEGDGYTF. The CDR3 DNA reads as TGTGCCAGCAGCGAGGGTGATGGCTACACCTTC.

This clonotype has ten or more counts. The chain carries TRBV7-8 and TRBJ2-1; 9 bases match TRBD1. The V gene end was trimmed by 5 bases and the J gene end by 8 bases; junction bases not matched to a gene: 7. This CDR3 has 14 amino acids. CDR1 SGHVS and CDR2 FQNEAQ come from the germline V gene. CDR3 loop: CASSAGTGNDEQFF. As DNA, the CDR3 is TGTGCCAGCAGCGCCGGGACAGGGAACGATGAGCAGTTCTTC.

This clonotype has a count of ten or more. CDR3 amino acids: CASSLDLDPGVIYGYTF. CDR3 sequence (DNA): TGTGCCAGCAGCTTAGACTTGGATCCGGGGGTGATCTATGGCTACACCTTC. The V gene is TRBV7-2, the J gene TRBJ1-2, with D maybe TRBD1 (5 bases). The CDR3 runs 17 residues. The V end was cut by 1 base, the J end by 4 bases, with 19 bases between. Germline loops: CDR1 SGHTA, CDR2 FQGNSA.

The V gene is TRBV30, the J gene TRBJ2-1; TRBD2 agrees at 8 bases. Germline V gives CDR1 GTSNPN, CDR2 SVGIG (reference sequence). Losses at the gene ends were 5 bases for V and 9 bases for J; bases not matched to a gene: 6. This CDR3 region has 12 residues. CDR3 amino acids: CAWGGRSREQFF. The CDR3 DNA follows: TGTGCCTGGGGCGGGAGGAGTCGTGAGCAGTTCTTC. Full variable domain (missing parts from reference TRBV30 and TRBJ2-1): SQTIHQWPATLVQPVGSPLSLECTVEGTSNPNLYWYRQAAGRGLQLLFYSVGIGQISSEVPQNLSASRPQDRQFILSSKKLLLSDSGFYLCAWGGRSREQFFGPGTRLTVL.

About this clonotype: A much larger clone differs by one base, so this may be a read error. Because the CDR3's place on the DNA is in doubt, the DNA is left out and the CDR3 is given as listed by TCRdb. This chain connects TRBV28 to TRBJ2-5; the table's D call, TRBD2, was not checked against the DNA. In germline, CDR1 is MDHEN, CDR2 SYDVKM. The CDR3 comprises 16 residues, both ends counted. CDR3 protein: CVSSSSLAGFQETQYF.

In this sample, this clonotype turned up many times. This chain links TRBV12-3 or TRBV12-4 with TRBJ1-4; a possible D gene is TRBD1 (5 bases). The CDR3 contains 14 residues. V lost 3 bases, J lost 1 base, and 6 bases lay in between. CDR3 sequence reads: CASSFGGTNEKLFF. The CDR3 DNA reads TGTGCCAGCAGTTTCGGGGGAACTAATGAAAAACTGTTTTTT.

With respect to this clonotype: This clone may be a read error of a much larger clone one base away. The J gene is TRBJ2-2, the V gene TRBV29-1; 8 bases align to TRBD1. CDR3 length equals 15 residues. Germline values: CDR1 SQVTM, CDR2 ANQGSEA. The chain's CDR3 is CGVRAGQANTGELFF. CDR3 coding DNA: TGCGGCGTTCGGGCGGGACAGGCGAACACCGGGGAGCTGTTTTTT.

This clonotype was seen only a few times. V and J are TRBV27 and TRBJ1-2, with unresolved D. Germline V CDR1 and CDR2: MNHEY, SMNVEV (reference sequence). Trimming took 0 bases from V and 5 from J, leaving 19 bases between them. The CDR3 spans 17 residues. CDR3 region: CASSLSPRGLLKYGYTF. The CDR3 DNA is TGTGCCAGCAGTTTATCCCCACGTGGGTTACTAAAATATGGCTACACCTTC.

In this sample, this clonotype turned up a few times. The chain couples TRBV20-1 to TRBJ2-7; D possibly corresponds to TRBD1 (5 bases). Trimming left V 1 base short and J 0 bases short, with 13 bases between. There are 15 residues in the CDR3. Germline V gene data show CDR1 as DFQATT and CDR2 as SNEGSKA (reference sequence). The CDR3 region has the DNA TGCAGTGCTAGAGTTTCGACAGTGCTCTCCTACGAGCAGTACTTC. This gives the protein CSARVSTVLSYEQYF.

There are many counts of this clonotype. V gene TRBV12-3 or TRBV12-4 combines with J gene TRBJ2-2; no firm D call. The CDR3 extends over 13 amino acids. Trimming took 6 bases from V and 7 from J, leaving 12 bases between them. CDR3 region: CASSPGWGGELFF. The CDR3 DNA follows: TGTGCCAGCAGCCCCGGATGGGGCGGGGAGCTGTTTTTT.

The sample holds many counts of this clonotype. This chain uses TRBV6-1 with TRBJ1-2, with TRBD1 as a possible D gene (6 bases). Germline V CDR1 and CDR2: MNHNS, SASEGT. This CDR3 region has 15 residues. The V gene lost 6 bases and the J gene lost 5 bases, with 19 bases spanning the gap. The CDR3 sequence is CASSKDRKRFYGYTF. As DNA, the CDR3 is TGTGCCAGCAGCAAAGACAGGAAAAGGTTTTATGGCTACACCTTC.

This clonotype was observed many times. The chain uses TRBV5-1 and TRBJ2-3, with D possibly matching TRBD2 (7 bases). Trimming cost V 3 bases and J 6 bases, with 20 bases left between them. Germline CDR1 SGHRS, CDR2 YFSETQ. This CDR3 spans 16 amino acids. The CDR3 region has the DNA TGCGCCAGCAGCTCAGGGTTGTTGGCGGGGGCCGATACGCAGTATTTT. Its translation: CASSSGLLAGADTQYF. Full variable domain (missing parts from reference TRBV5-1 and TRBJ2-3): KAGVTQTPRYLIKTRGQQVTLSCSPISGHRSVSWYQQTPGQGLQFLFEYFSETQRNKGNFPGRFSGRQFSNSRSEMNVSTLELGDSALYLCASSSGLLAGADTQYFGPGTRLTVL.

This clonotype was detected ten times or more. The CDR3 loop reads CASSQERDRHNSPLHF. The CDR3 DNA reads TGCGCCAGCAGCCAGGAACGGGACAGGCATAATTCACCCCTCCACTTT. This chain links TRBV4-1 with TRBJ1-6, with 8 bases matching TRBD1. The CDR3 covers 16 residues. The germline V gene has CDR1 MGHRA and CDR2 YSYEKL. Losses at the gene ends were 3 bases for V and 5 bases for J; bases not matched to a gene: 6.